The 17 T cell receptor beta chains listed next were all sequenced from one sample in a study of blood T cells in healthy people across ages. Alongside a J-beta primer mix, a sample-barcoded 5' primer served in a second PCR lasting about 6 to 12 cycles. One entry per CDR3 protein, called by TCRdb with MiXCR from the 5' RACE reads. The sample has just over 1 million distinct CDR3 sequences; more than 35% are singletons. The material sequenced was blood. Source of these receptors: a woman aged 60-75 years in good health.

A word on this clonotype: At one end the junction does not follow the germline gene, possibly because of a read error. In nucleotides, the CDR3 is TGTGCCAGCAAACCGACTGGCGGGGCATACAGTGAGCAGTTCTTC. It translates to CASKPTGGAYSEQFF. The V gene is TRBV6-5, the J gene TRBJ2-1; tentative D call: TRBD2 (6 bases). From germline, CDR1 is MNHEY and CDR2 SVGAGI. The CDR3 is 15 residues long.

V gene TRBV4-2 combines with J gene TRBJ2-3; D is perhaps TRBD1 (6 bases). This CDR3 contains 17 residues. V lost 0 bases and J 1 base, leaving 14 bases between the germline ends. Germline V CDR1 and CDR2: LGHNA, YNFKEQ. In DNA form, the CDR3 reads TGTGCCAGCAGCCAAGAGAAAGGGACACTCGGCACAGATACGCAGTATTTT. Its protein product is CASSQEKGTLGTDTQYF.

This clonotype was recorded a few times. V gene TRBV20-1 combines with J gene TRBJ2-7; 10 bases are a match to TRBD1. Matching the DNA end better, TRBJ2-4 makes the J call doubtful. This CDR3 is 16 amino acids long. Germline CDR1 reads DFQATT; CDR2 reads SNEGSKA (reference sequence). The CDR3 sequence is CSASQDRGIPKNIQYF. For the CDR3, the DNA is TGCAGTGCTAGCCAGGACAGGGGGATTCCCAAAAACATTCAGTACTTC.

The rearrangement links TRBV4-2 to TRBJ1-5; D is unclear. CDR1 and CDR2 (germline): LGHNA, YNFKEQ. Trimming stripped 0 bases from V and 9 bases from J, with 9 bases between. This CDR3 region has 13 residues. The CDR3 DNA reads as TGTGCCAGCAGCCAAGAGGAGAAATGGCCCCAGCATTTT. It is translated as CASSQEEKWPQHF.

This chain uses TRBV15 with TRBJ2-5; 9 nucleotides align to TRBD2. The CDR3 is 14 residues long. Germline CDR1 is LNHNV and CDR2 is YYDKDF (reference sequence). With 3 bases clipped from V and 4 bases from J, the junction kept 3 bases outside the gene matches. In nucleotides, the CDR3 is TGTGCCACCAGCAGGACAGCGGGAGGAGAGACCCAGTACTTC. It specifies CATSRTAGGETQYF.

The rearrangement uses TRBV29-1 and TRBJ1-1, with 9 positions matching TRBD1. The germline gives CDR1 SQVTM, CDR2 ANQGSEA. CDR3 length: 15 residues. The J segment lost 3 bases and the V segment lost 4 bases, leaving 9 bases of the junction unmatched. Written as DNA, the CDR3 is TGCAGCGTTGCCGGGACAGGGTGGAGGGACACTGAAGCTTTCTTT. Protein product: CSVAGTGWRDTEAFF.

In this sample, this clonotype turned up a few times. The chain couples TRBV7-9 to TRBJ2-7; 8 bases line up with TRBD1. Germline V gene data show CDR1 as SEHNR and CDR2 as FQNEAQ (reference sequence). The CDR3 is 12 amino acids. Losses at the gene ends were 5 bases for V and 6 bases for J; bases not matched to a gene: 3. The CDR3 sequence: CASSGTGGEQYF. Here the CDR3 DNA reads TGTGCCAGCAGCGGAACAGGGGGCGAGCAGTACTTC.

This chain uses TRBV2 with TRBJ2-4; 9 bases align to TRBD2. Near its end, the DNA agrees better with TRBJ2-7, so the J call may be wrong. The CDR3 length is 13 residues. CDR1 is SNHLY, CDR2 FYNNEI, per germline. The chain's CDR3 is CATTPSGNHEQYF. In nucleotides, the CDR3 is TGTGCCACCACGCCTAGCGGGAACCACGAGCAGTACTTC.

As regards this clonotype: Compared with germline, one end of the junction differs, possibly owing to a read error. V and J are TRBV6-5 and TRBJ2-7; TRBD1 agrees at 10 bases. This CDR3 is built from 15 residues. Germline-derived CDR1 and CDR2 are MNHEY and SVGAGI. CDR3: CASSSSGTGVNERYF. CDR3 sequence (DNA): TGTGCCAGCAGCTCCTCCGGGACAGGGGTCAATGAGCGGTACTTC.

CDR3 in DNA: TGTGCCAGCAACCAACAGGAGTGGGACTACGAGCAGTACTTC. Translation: CASNQQEWDYEQYF. This chain joins TRBV28 and TRBJ2-7, with D perhaps matching TRBD1 (5 bases). V was shortened by 7 bases and J by 3 bases, with 16 bases between the two germline ends. Per germline, CDR1 MDHEN and CDR2 SYDVKM. The CDR3 runs to 14 residues.

This chain uses TRBV5-1 with TRBJ2-1, with 7 bases aligning to TRBD1. The CDR3 is 16 amino acids. V was clipped by 4 bases and J by 6 bases; unmatched bases: 13. Germline loops: CDR1 SGHRS, CDR2 YFSETQ. The CDR3, as DNA: TGCGCCAGCAGCCTACCGACAGGGAAGGCTGGCAATGAGCAGTTCTTC. This translates into CASSLPTGKAGNEQFF. Variable domain in full (rest from reference TRBV5-1 and TRBJ2-1): KAGVTQTPRYLIKTRGQQVTLSCSPISGHRSVSWYQQTPGQGLQFLFEYFSETQRNKGNFPGRFSGRQFSNSRSEMNVSTLELGDSALYLCASSLPTGKAGNEQFFGPGTRLTVL.

This rearrangement joins TRBV10-3 to TRBJ2-1; D may be TRBD1 (6 bases). Trimming pared 6 bases from V and 9 bases from J, leaving 9 bases between. Germline V lookup: CDR1 ENHRY, CDR2 SYGVKD. The CDR3 runs 11 residues. In DNA form, the CDR3 reads TGTGCCATCAGGGGGGCAGGTGAGCAGTTCTTC. Translating it yields CAIRGAGEQFF.

This rearrangement joins TRBV7-6 to TRBJ2-1; TRBD2 aligns across 10 bases. With 5 bases clipped from V and 4 bases from J, the junction kept 8 bases outside the gene matches. Per the germline V gene, CDR1 is SGHVS and CDR2 is FNYEAQ. The CDR3 covers 16 residues. CDR3 bases: TGTGCCAGCAGCCGATTTGGGGGACTAGCGTACAATGAGCAGTTCTTC. Its translation is CASSRFGGLAYNEQFF.

The CDR3 here is CASSQGYTSQETQYF. The DNA for the CDR3 is TGTGCCAGCAGCCAAGGATACACTTCTCAAGAGACCCAGTACTTC. This rearrangement joins TRBV3-1 to TRBJ2-5; D gene ambiguous. The CDR3 is 15 residues long. Germline CDR1 reads LGHDT; CDR2 reads YNNKEL (reference sequence). Trimming left V 1 base short and J 2 bases short, with 11 bases between.

The rearrangement links TRBV20-1 to TRBJ1-1; D remains ambiguous. The V end was cut by 2 bases, the J end by 10 bases, with 14 bases between. This CDR3 comprises 12 residues. Germline-derived CDR1 and CDR2 are DFQATT and SNEGSKA (reference sequence). CDR3 DNA sequence: TGCAGTGCTAGAAAGTTCCCTTCTGGAGCTTTCTTT. Protein: CSARKFPSGAFF.

This clonotype appeared many times. This CDR3 reads CSVDELGEQYF. The DNA for the CDR3 is TGCAGCGTTGATGAGTTGGGCGAGCAGTACTTC. V gene TRBV29-1 combines with J gene TRBJ2-7; D unresolved. CDR1 and CDR2 (germline): SQVTM, ANQGSEA. The ends were cut back, 3 bases at V and 6 bases at J, with 9 bases in the middle. CDR3 length: 11 amino acids.

This clonotype was picked up a small number of times. The chain recombines TRBV20-1 with TRBJ2-3; 9 nucleotides agree with TRBD1. J was trimmed by 1 base and V by 2 bases; bases with no gene match: 1. Looked up from germline, CDR1 is DFQATT and CDR2 is SNEGSKA (reference sequence). The CDR3 runs 14 residues. CDR3 coding DNA: TGCAGTGCTAGAAGGACAGGGGGCACAGATACGCAGTATTTT. Translated, it gives CSARRTGGTDTQYF.